Following are 9 T cell receptor beta chains from one sample sequenced in a study of cytomegalovirus exposure and HLA in healthy donors (dated by TCRdb to about 2017). Library creation used the immunoSEQ multiplex PCR assay. For the multiplex PCR, a mixture combining 60 forward primers for TCR Vbeta segments and 13 reverse primers for TCR Jbeta segments was used. Held by TCRdb, this immuneACCESS table contains in-frame sequences only and omits some clones. Under half of the omission traces to an unresolved V gene where checked; the cause of the rest is unknown. The sample has 40,000 to 55,000 clones on record, 60% to 85% of them singletons. Around 8% of the sample is taken by the ten largest. The source material was PBMCs. The receptors shown here come from a man under 40 in good health and CMV-seropositive.

The chain recombines TRBV13 with TRBJ2-2; weak D call: TRBD2 (6 bases). Deletions cut 5 bases from V and 7 bases from J, with 17 bases between. The CDR3 loop spans 15 amino acids. Per the germline V gene, CDR1 is PRHDT and CDR2 is FYEKMQ (reference sequence). The CDR3 loop reads CASSLGSGGVGELFF. The CDR3, as DNA: TGTGCCAGCAGCCTCGGGTCCGGAGGGGTCGGGGAGCTGTTTTTT.

This rearrangement joins TRBV28 to TRBJ1-1; D is perhaps TRBD1 (5 bases). CDR1 is MDHEN, CDR2 SYDVKM, per germline. Trimming took 6 bases from V and 3 from J, leaving 23 bases between them. The CDR3 contains 17 residues. The CDR3 reads CASRLLRDLGEDTEAFF. The CDR3 coding sequence is TGTGCCAGCAGACTCCTTAGGGACCTAGGGGAGGACACTGAAGCTTTCTTT.

The chain carries TRBV7-9 and TRBJ1-2; 8 positions match TRBD1. V dropped 5 bases and J dropped 4; count of bases not matched to a gene: 9. The CDR3 loop spans 15 amino acids. Germline V CDR1 and CDR2: SEHNR, FQNEAQ (reference sequence). The CDR3 nucleotides read TGTGCCAGCAGCCGATACCGGGACAGGAGCTATGGCTACACCTTC. The encoded protein is CASSRYRDRSYGYTF.

This clone was seen a few times. The V call is TRBV9, the J call TRBJ2-1; perhaps TRBD2 as D (6 bases). V was pared by 0 bases and J by 9 bases, with 7 bases between. The CDR3 is 12 residues long. Germline V gene data show CDR1 as SGDLS and CDR2 as YYNGEE. The CDR3 loop reads CASSVDGSEQFF. The DNA of the CDR3 is TGTGCCAGCAGCGTAGACGGGAGTGAGCAGTTCTTC.

The chain has TRBV15 and TRBJ2-5; TRBD2 might be the D (7 bases). The CDR3 is 15 amino acids. Trimming shortened V by 6 bases and J by 1 base, and 15 bases separated the two germline ends. The germline V gene has CDR1 LNHNV and CDR2 YYDKDF (reference sequence). This chain's CDR3 is CATRPLGGPQETQYF. In nucleotides, the CDR3 is TGTGCCACCAGACCACTGGGGGGGCCCCAAGAGACCCAGTACTTC.

This clone showed up just a few times. The rearrangement joins TRBV4-1 to TRBJ1-2, with D possibly matching TRBD1 (5 bases). CDR1 is MGHRA and CDR2 is YSYEKL in the germline V gene. This CDR3 has 13 residues. Trimming cost V 4 bases and J 6 bases, with 12 bases left between them. DNA for the CDR3: TGCGCCAGCAGCCGTCTCGGGGGGGATGGCTACACCTTC. Its protein is CASSRLGGDGYTF.

The chain carries TRBV6-4 and TRBJ2-1; 7 bases align to TRBD1. The CDR3 covers 15 residues. CDR1 MRHNA and CDR2 SNTAGT come from the germline V gene. V shed 6 bases, J shed 4 bases, and the junction held 9 bases outside the gene matches. CDR3 residues: CASSVGTVPYNEQFF. The CDR3 DNA is TGTGCCAGCAGCGTAGGGACAGTTCCTTACAATGAGCAGTTCTTC.

The rearrangement uses TRBV27 and TRBJ1-1; D call uncertain. CDR1 and CDR2 from the germline V gene are MNHEY and SMNVEV (reference sequence). The CDR3 runs 11 residues. The V gene lost 8 bases and the J gene lost 11 bases, with 15 bases spanning the gap. This chain's CDR3 is CASRGRAAAFF. The CDR3 coding sequence is TGTGCCAGCCGCGGGAGGGCGGCGGCTTTCTTT.

V gene TRBV4-1 combines with J gene TRBJ2-5; no reliable D call. V shed 2 bases and J shed 5 bases, with 6 bases lying between them. Germline V gene data show CDR1 as MGHRA and CDR2 as YSYEKL. The CDR3 extends over 12 amino acids. CDR3 coding DNA: TGCGCCAGCAGCCAACCCAGGGAGACCCAGTACTTC. This codes for CASSQPRETQYF.